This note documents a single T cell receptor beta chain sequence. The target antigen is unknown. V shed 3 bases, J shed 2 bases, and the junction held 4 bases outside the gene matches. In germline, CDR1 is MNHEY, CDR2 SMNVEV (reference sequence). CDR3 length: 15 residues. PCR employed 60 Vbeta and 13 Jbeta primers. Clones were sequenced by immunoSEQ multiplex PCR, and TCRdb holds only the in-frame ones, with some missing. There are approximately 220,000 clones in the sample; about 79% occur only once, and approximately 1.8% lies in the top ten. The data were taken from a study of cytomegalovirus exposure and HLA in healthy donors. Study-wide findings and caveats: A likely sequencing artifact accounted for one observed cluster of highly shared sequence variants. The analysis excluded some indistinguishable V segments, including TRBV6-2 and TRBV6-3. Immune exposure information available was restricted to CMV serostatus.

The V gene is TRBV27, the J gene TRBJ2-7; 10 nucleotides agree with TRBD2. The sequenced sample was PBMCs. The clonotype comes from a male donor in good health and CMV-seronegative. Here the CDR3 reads CASSFGLAGAYEQYF. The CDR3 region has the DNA TGTGCCAGCAGTTTTGGGCTAGCGGGGGCCTACGAGCAGTACTTC.